The source of this T cell receptor (beta chain) is a study of post-analysis software for immune sequencing data. There are a few counts of this clonotype. Its antigen remains unidentified. Germline assignment: CDR1 SGHVS and CDR2 FNYEAQ. This CDR3 is 18 amino acids long. Trimming cost V 2 bases and J 2 bases; bases outside gene matches: 10. Findings and limits, study-wide: Co-batched samples clustered tightly together by F measure. Significantly lower normalized Chao1 diversity was found in patients with multiple sclerosis relative to controls. Several TRBV segments, TRBV5-6, TRBV5-1 and TRBV20-1 among them, were found more frequent in patients than controls.

TCR beta libraries were prepared from cDNA with unique molecular identifiers. cDNA molecules numbering approximately 500,000 came from roughly 1.1 to 9.2 million T cells. TCRdb redid the calling of the PCR reads with MiXCR, one entry per CDR3 protein. The sample yields over 300,000 distinct CDR3 sequences, less than 40% seen once. The sequencing sample was made of blood. This chain uses TRBV7-6 with TRBJ2-5; 11 bases align to TRBD2. The TCR originated in a girl aged 5-17 years with multiple sclerosis. The CDR3 nucleotides read TGTGCCAGCAGCTTAAGTCCCCCGGTAGCGGGGGGGCAAGAGACCCAGTACTTC. Its translation: CASSLSPPVAGGQETQYF.